These T cell receptor beta chains were read from a single sample in a study of chemoradiotherapy in HPV16-positive cancers. Repertoires were generated with immunoSEQ multiplex PCR, while TCRdb's copy carries only in-frame clones and drops some. Of tens of thousands of clones in the sample, 86% are singletons; the top ten hold around 4.4%. The sequenced sample was blood, obtained from a patient who underwent chemoradiotherapy. Every receptor here comes from a human donor with HPV-associated anogenital cancer. CDR3s include the opening cysteine and the closing phenylalanine or tryptophan.

>TRBJ2-3|TRBV5-4
CASSPGDTQYF
>TRBJ2-1|TRBV5-6
CASSLAVNNEQFF
>TRBJ2-1|TRBV5-1
CATTGDNEQFF
>TRBJ2-1|TRBV19
CASSIGRGRASYNEQFF
>TRBJ2-7|TRBV7-2
CASSRKSESSYEQYF
>TRBJ2-7|TRBV5-8
CASSRSAGRAYEQYF
>TRBJ1-5|TRBV7-2
CASSLVGLGNQPQHF
>TRBJ1-6|TRBV18
CASSPKTGINSPLHF
>TRBJ1-2|TRBV7-8
CASSLVSGGGYTF
>TRBJ2-1|TRBV6-1
CASSKTSGEYNEQFF
>TRBJ1-4|TRBV6-4
CASSAVAGEKLFF
>TRBJ2-7|TRBV5-5
CASSLFMGQGDEQYF
>TRBJ1-1|TRBV29-1
CSVQNTGFDRAFF
>TRBJ1-5|TRBV10-3
CAISESAGGINQPQHF
>TRBJ1-5|TRBV5-1
CASSLVGDQPQHF
>TRBJ1-1|TRBV27
CASSLSGGHGTEAFF
>TRBJ1-2|TRBV30
CAWSVKGSHGYTF
>TRBJ1-6|TRBV7-9
CASSLKDLYSPLHF
>TRBJ2-5|TRBV7-2
CASSLGAPETQYF
>TRBJ2-2|TRBV2
CASSYASNTGELFF
>TRBJ2-5|TRBV25-1
CASSDPRLRQETQYF
>TRBJ2-1|TRBV7-9
CASSLASRGVMNEQFF
>TRBJ2-1|TRBV7-2
CASSLAPNSGGPYNEQFF
>TRBJ2-2|TRBV5-1
CASSDRGGTGELFF
>TRBJ2-6|TRBV5-6
CASSVTSGANVLTF
>TRBJ2-2|TRBV5-4
CASSLGAGGGTGELFF
>TRBJ1-1|TRBV19
CASSEGWVRTEAFF
>TRBJ1-5|TRBV7-6
CASSYGEGRPQHF
>TRBJ1-2|TRBV19
CASSKGTGGANSYGYTF
>TRBJ2-7|TRBV19
CASSNRGGEQYF
>TRBJ1-2|TRBV5-4
CASRTGTGNYGYTF
>TRBJ1-5|TRBV5-5
CASSLEAGGNQPQHF
>TRBJ2-7|TRBV30
CAWSFLKRDEQYF
>TRBJ1-6|TRBV23-1
CASSQSITALYNSPLHF
>TRBJ1-2|TRBV13
CASSSLVEANYGYTF
>TRBJ2-3|TRBV6-1
CASSEAGTTDTQYF
>TRBJ1-2|TRBV20-1
CSATRERGYTF
>TRBJ2-7|TRBV5-1
CASSLRVGTSATEQYF
>TRBJ1-6|TRBV25-1
CASSELGQPSPLHF
>TRBJ2-7|TRBV19
CASSLTREVPLSYEQYF
>TRBJ2-2|TRBV14
CASSQLAGGTAGELFF
>TRBJ1-2|TRBV30
CAWTDQVLYGYTF
>TRBJ2-1|TRBV7-6
CASSFLAGSYNEQFF
>TRBJ2-7|TRBV19
CASNSGGPWYEQYF
>TRBJ1-1|TRBV2
CASTATGLNTEAFF
>TRBJ1-2|TRBV19
CASSTFPTTGSSGYTF
>TRBJ1-1|TRBV19
CASSIIVSTEAFF
>TRBJ2-1|TRBV7-3
CASSFRAGGSYNEQFF
>TRBJ2-7|TRBV28
CASSSGASSYEQYF
>TRBJ2-1|TRBV5-1
CASSLKGAQEKEQFF
>TRBJ1-1|TRBV27
CASQRDSFLMNTEAFF
>TRBJ1-3|TRBV6-5
CASSYGTAFSGNTIYF
>TRBJ2-7|TRBV12-5
CASGLAEGHSGGRIEEQYF